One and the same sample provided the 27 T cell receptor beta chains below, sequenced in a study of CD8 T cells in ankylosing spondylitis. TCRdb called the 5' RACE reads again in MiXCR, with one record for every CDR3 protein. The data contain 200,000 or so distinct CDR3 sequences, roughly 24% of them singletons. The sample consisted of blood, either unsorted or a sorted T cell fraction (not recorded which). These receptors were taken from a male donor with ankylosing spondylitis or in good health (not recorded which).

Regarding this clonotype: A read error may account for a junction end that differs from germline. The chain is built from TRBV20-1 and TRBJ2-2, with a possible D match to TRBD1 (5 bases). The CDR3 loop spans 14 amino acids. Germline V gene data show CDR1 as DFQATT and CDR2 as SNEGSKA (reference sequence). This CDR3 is CSARSGSNPGELFF. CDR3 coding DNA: TGCAGTGCTAGATCAGGGTCGAACCCCGGGGAGCTGTTTTTT.

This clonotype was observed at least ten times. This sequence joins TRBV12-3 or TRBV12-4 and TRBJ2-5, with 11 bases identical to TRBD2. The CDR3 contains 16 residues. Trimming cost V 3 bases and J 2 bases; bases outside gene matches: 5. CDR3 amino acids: CASSLGLAGGQETQYF. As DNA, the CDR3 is TGTGCCAGCAGTTTGGGGCTAGCGGGAGGTCAAGAGACCCAGTACTTC.

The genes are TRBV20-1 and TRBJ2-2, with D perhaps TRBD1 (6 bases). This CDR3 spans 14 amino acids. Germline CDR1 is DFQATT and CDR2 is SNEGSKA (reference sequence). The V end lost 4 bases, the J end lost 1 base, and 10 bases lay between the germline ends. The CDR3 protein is CSAITGLNTGELFF. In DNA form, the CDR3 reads TGCAGTGCTATCACAGGGCTGAACACCGGGGAGCTGTTTTTT.

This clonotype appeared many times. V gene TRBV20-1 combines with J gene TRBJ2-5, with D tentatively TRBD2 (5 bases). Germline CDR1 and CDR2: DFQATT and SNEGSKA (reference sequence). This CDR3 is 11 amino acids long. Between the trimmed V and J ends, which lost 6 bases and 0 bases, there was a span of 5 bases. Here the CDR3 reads CSALDQETQYF. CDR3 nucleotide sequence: TGCAGTGCACTAGACCAAGAGACCCAGTACTTC.

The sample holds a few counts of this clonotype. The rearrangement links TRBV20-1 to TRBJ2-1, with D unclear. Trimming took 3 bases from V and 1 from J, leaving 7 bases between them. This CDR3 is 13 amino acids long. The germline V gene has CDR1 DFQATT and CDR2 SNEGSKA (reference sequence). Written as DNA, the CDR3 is TGCAGTGCTAGTTCCCCATCCTACAATGAGCAGTTCTTC. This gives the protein CSASSPSYNEQFF.

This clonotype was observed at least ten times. This CDR3 is CSVVGGFNEQYF. The CDR3 DNA follows: TGCAGCGTTGTAGGGGGCTTTAACGAGCAGTACTTC. The rearrangement links TRBV29-1 to TRBJ2-7; 7 nucleotides line up with TRBD1. V shed 4 bases, J shed 5 bases, and the junction held 5 bases outside the gene matches. The CDR3 has 12 amino acids. Germline values: CDR1 SQVTM, CDR2 ANQGSEA.

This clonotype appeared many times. CDR3 region: CASSGTASGNTIYF. The CDR3 DNA is TGTGCCAGCAGTGGGACAGCCTCTGGAAACACCATATATTTT. The chain couples TRBV12-3 or TRBV12-4 to TRBJ1-3; 7 nucleotides agree with TRBD1. This CDR3 contains 14 residues. The V and J ends lost 5 bases and 0 bases, in that order; junction bases with no gene match: 1.

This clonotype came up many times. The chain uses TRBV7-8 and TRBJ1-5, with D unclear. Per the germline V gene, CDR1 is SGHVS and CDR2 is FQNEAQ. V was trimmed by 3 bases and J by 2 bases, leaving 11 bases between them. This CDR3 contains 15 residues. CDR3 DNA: TGTGCCAGCAGCTTGATTAGGGAAGGCAATCAGCCCCAGCATTTT. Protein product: CASSLIREGNQPQHF.

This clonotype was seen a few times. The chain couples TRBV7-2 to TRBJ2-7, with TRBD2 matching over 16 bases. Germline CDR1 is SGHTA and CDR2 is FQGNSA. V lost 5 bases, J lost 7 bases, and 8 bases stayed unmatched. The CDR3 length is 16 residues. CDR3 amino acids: CASSQGLAGGPDEQYF. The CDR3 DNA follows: TGTGCCAGCAGCCAGGGACTAGCGGGAGGGCCTGATGAGCAGTACTTC.

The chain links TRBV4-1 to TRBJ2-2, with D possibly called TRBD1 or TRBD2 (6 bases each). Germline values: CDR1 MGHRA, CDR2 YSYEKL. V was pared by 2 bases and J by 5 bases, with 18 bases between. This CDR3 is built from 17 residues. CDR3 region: CASSQPPGGRRTGELFF. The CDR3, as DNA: TGCGCCAGCAGCCAACCCCCTGGGGGGCGAAGGACCGGGGAGCTGTTTTTT.

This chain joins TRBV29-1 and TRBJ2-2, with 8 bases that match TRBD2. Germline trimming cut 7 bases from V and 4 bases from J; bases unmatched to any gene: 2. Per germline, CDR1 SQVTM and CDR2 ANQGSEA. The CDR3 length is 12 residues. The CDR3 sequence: CSAGGSTGELFF. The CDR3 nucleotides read TGCAGCGCGGGGGGGAGCACCGGGGAGCTGTTTTTT.

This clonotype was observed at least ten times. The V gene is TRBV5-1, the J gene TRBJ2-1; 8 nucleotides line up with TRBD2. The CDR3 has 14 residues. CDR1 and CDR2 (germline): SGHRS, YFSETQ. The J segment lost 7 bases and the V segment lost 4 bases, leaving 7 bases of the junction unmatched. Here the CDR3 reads CASSPGGLANEQFF. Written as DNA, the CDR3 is TGCGCCAGCAGCCCGGGGGGGTTGGCGAATGAGCAGTTCTTC. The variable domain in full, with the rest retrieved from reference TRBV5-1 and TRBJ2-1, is KAGVTQTPRYLIKTRGQQVTLSCSPISGHRSVSWYQQTPGQGLQFLFEYFSETQRNKGNFPGRFSGRQFSNSRSEMNVSTLELGDSALYLCASSPGGLANEQFFGPGTRLTVL.

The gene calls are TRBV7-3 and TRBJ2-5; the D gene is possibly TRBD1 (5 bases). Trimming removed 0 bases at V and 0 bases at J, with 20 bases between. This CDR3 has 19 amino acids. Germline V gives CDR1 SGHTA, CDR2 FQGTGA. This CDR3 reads CASSLTGASPPLYQETQYF. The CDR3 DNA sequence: TGTGCCAGCAGCTTAACAGGGGCCAGCCCACCCCTTTACCAAGAGACCCAGTACTTC.

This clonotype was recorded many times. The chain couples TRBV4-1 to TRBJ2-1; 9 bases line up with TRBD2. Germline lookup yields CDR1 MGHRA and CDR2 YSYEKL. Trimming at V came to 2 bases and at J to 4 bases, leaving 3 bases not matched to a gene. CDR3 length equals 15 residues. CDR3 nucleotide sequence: TGCGCCAGCAGCCAATGGGCGGGAGGGTACAATGAGCAGTTCTTC. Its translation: CASSQWAGGYNEQFF.

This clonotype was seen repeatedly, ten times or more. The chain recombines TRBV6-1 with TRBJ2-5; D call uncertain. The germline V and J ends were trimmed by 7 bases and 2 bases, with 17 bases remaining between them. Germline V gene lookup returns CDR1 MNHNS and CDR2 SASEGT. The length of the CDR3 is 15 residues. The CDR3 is CASTALRFGQETQYF. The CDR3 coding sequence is TGTGCCAGCACTGCACTTAGGTTCGGGCAAGAGACCCAGTACTTC.

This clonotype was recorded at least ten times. The CDR3, as DNA: TGTGCCAGCAGCGTAAGAGGGTCGGGGACGGGATACAATGAGCAGTTCTTC. Residues: CASSVRGSGTGYNEQFF. The chain couples TRBV9 to TRBJ2-1; D may correspond to TRBD1 or TRBD2 (5 bases each). The CDR3 is 17 amino acids. With 1 base removed from V and 4 bases from J, the gap between germline ends came to 18 bases. Germline V gives CDR1 SGDLS, CDR2 YYNGEE.

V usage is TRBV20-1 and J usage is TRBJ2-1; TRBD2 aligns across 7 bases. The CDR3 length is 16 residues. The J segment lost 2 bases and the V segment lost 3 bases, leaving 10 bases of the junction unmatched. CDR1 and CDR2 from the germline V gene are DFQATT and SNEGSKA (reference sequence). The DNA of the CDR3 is TGCAGTGCTAGGCCTTTCAGACTAGCCGCCTACAATGAGCAGTTCTTC. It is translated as CSARPFRLAAYNEQFF.

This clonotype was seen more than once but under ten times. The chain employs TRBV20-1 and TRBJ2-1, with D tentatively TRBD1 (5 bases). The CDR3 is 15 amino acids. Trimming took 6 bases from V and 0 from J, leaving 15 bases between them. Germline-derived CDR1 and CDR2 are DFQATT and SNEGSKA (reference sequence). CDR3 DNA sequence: TGCAGTGCCCGAACGCAGGGCCCCTCCTACAATGAGCAGTTCTTC. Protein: CSARTQGPSYNEQFF.

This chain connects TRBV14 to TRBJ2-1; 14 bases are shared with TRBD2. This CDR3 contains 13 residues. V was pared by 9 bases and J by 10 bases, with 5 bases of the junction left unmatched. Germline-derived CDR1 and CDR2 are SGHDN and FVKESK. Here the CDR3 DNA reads TGTGCCAGTCCGGGACTAGCGGGAGTGGAGCAGTTCTTC. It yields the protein CASPGLAGVEQFF.

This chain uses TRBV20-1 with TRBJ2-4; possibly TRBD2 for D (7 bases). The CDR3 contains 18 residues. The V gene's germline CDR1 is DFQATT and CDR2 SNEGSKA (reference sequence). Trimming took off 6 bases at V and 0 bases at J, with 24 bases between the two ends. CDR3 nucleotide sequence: TGCAGTGCGCCTGGGTGGCAAGGGGGGGGTTTAGCCAAAAACATTCAGTACTTC. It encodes CSAPGWQGGGLAKNIQYF.

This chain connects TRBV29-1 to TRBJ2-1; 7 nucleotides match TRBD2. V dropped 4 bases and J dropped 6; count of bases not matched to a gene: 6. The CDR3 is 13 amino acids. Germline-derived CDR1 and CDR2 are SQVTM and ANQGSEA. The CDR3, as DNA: TGCAGCGTTGCAAGTTGGGAGGGCAATGAGCAGTTCTTC. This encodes CSVASWEGNEQFF.

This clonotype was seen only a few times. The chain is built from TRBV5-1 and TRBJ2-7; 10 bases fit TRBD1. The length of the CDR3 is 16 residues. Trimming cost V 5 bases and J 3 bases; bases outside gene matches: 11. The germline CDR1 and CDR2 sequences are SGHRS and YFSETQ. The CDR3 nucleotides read TGCGCCAGCAGGCCCCTCCTTGGACAGGGGGACTACGAGCAGTACTTC. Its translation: CASRPLLGQGDYEQYF.

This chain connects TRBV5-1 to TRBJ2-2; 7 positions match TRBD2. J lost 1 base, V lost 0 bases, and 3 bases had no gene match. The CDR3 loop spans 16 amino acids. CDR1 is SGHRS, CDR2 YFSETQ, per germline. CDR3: CASSLVASGNTGELFF. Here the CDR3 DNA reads TGCGCCAGCAGCTTGGTGGCTAGCGGGAACACCGGGGAGCTGTTTTTT.

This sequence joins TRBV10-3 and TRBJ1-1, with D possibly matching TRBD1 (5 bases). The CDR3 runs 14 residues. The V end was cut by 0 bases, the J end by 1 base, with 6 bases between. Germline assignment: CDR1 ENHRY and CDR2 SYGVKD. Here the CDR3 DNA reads TGTGCCATCAGTGAGTCGGGGCAGAACACTGAAGCTTTCTTT. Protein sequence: CAISESGQNTEAFF.

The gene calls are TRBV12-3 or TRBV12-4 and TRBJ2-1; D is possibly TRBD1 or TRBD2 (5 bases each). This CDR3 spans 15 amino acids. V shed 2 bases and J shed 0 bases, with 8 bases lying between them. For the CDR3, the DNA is TGTGCCAGCAGTTTACGGGGCCGCTCCTACAATGAGCAGTTCTTC. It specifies CASSLRGRSYNEQFF.

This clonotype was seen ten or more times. This chain's CDR3 is CSATRGNNEQFF. The CDR3 DNA reads TGCAGTGCTACTAGGGGGAACAATGAGCAGTTCTTC. This sequence joins TRBV20-1 and TRBJ2-1, with a possible D match to TRBD1 (6 bases). The V gene's germline CDR1 is DFQATT and CDR2 SNEGSKA (reference sequence). V dropped 4 bases and J dropped 5 bases, with 9 bases sitting between them. The CDR3 runs 12 residues.

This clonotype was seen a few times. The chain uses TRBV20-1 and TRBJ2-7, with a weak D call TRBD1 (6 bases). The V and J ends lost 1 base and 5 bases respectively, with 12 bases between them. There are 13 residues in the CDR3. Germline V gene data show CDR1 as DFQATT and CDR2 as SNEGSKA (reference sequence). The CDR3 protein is CSARANREDEQYF. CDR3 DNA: TGCAGTGCTAGAGCCAACAGGGAAGACGAGCAGTACTTC.